A single sample is the source of the 6 T cell receptor beta chains below, sequenced in a study of blood T cells in healthy people across ages. PCR was performed a second time for about 7 to 11 cycles using a sample-barcoded 5' primer and a J-beta primer mix. TCRdb analysed the 5' RACE reads with MiXCR anew, one entry per CDR3 protein. The data show 800,000 to 950,000 distinct CDR3 sequences, about 29% seen once. The data also belong to a second study, concerning T cells of mothers and their children.

Material for sequencing was blood. The source is a woman aged 40 to 50 in good health.

A note on this clonotype: A much larger clone is a single base away; this may be a read error. V usage is TRBV10-3 and J usage is TRBJ2-1; D possibly corresponds to TRBD1 (5 bases). The germline V and J ends were trimmed by 4 bases and 6 bases, with 13 bases remaining between them. CDR1 ENHRY and CDR2 SYGVKD come from the germline V gene. The CDR3 is made up of 14 amino acids. CDR3 residues: CAISVQGRINEQFF. The CDR3 DNA follows: TGTGCCATCAGTGTCCAGGGTCGGATCAATGAGCAGTTCTTC.

The V call is TRBV7-6, the J call TRBJ1-1; D unresolved. Trimming removed 2 bases at V and 3 bases at J, with 16 bases between. CDR1 SGHVS and CDR2 FNYEAQ come from the germline V gene. CDR3 size: 16 residues. The CDR3 reads CASSLFRDLMDTEAFF. The CDR3 DNA follows: TGTGCCAGCAGCTTATTTCGCGACTTAATGGACACTGAAGCTTTCTTT. The whole variable domain, remainder taken from reference TRBV7-6 and TRBJ1-1, is GAGVSQSPRYKVTKRGQDVALRCDPISGHVSLYWYRQALGQGPEFLTYFNYEAQQDKSGLPNDRFSAERPEGSISTLTIQRTEQRDSAMYRCASSLFRDLMDTEAFFGQGTRLTVV.

This clonotype was picked up many times. The chain joins TRBV4-3 to TRBJ2-7, with 10 bases fitting TRBD1. With 3 bases clipped from V and 1 base from J, the junction kept 3 bases outside the gene matches. Germline CDR1 and CDR2: LGHNA and YSLEER. CDR3 length: 15 residues. CDR3: CASSQGDRGSYEQYF. The CDR3 DNA reads TGCGCCAGCAGCCAGGGGGACAGGGGTTCCTACGAGCAGTACTTC.

The chain carries TRBV5-1 and TRBJ2-4; tentatively, D is TRBD2 (6 bases). Looked up from germline, CDR1 is SGHRS and CDR2 is YFSETQ. The CDR3 runs 16 residues. V was shortened by 2 bases and J by 0 bases, with 12 bases between the two germline ends. The CDR3 sequence is CASSFGGDVAKNIQYF. The CDR3 region has the DNA TGCGCCAGCAGCTTTGGAGGGGACGTAGCCAAAAACATTCAGTACTTC.

This clonotype occurred many times. The chain couples TRBV2 to TRBJ2-7, with D possibly matching TRBD2 (6 bases). CDR3 length: 13 amino acids. The germline V gene encodes CDR1 SNHLY and CDR2 FYNNEI. V was shortened by 8 bases and J by 1 base, with 12 bases between the two germline ends. The CDR3 DNA is TGTGCCAGCTGGGGAGGTGGGTCCTACGAGCAGTACTTC. This encodes CASWGGGSYEQYF.

This clonotype has only a few counts. The chain joins TRBV28 to TRBJ2-7; possibly TRBD2 for D (7 bases). From germline, CDR1 is MDHEN and CDR2 SYDVKM. Deletions cut 8 bases from V and 2 bases from J, with 16 bases between. The CDR3 contains 14 residues. CDR3 protein: CASQAAGDTYEQYF. CDR3 coding DNA: TGTGCCAGCCAGGCGGCGGGGGACACCTACGAGCAGTACTTC.